This note documents a single T cell receptor (beta chain) sequence. Its antigen is currently unknown. From germline, CDR1 is LGHDT and CDR2 YNNKEL (reference sequence). The CDR3 runs 14 residues. V lost 4 bases to trimming and J lost 4 bases, with 13 bases between them. This entry belongs to a study of post-analysis software for immune sequencing data. Study information: Patients had relapsing-remitting, secondary progressive or progressive-relapsing multiple sclerosis; some lacked subtype. Study results and limitations: Higher frequency in patients than in controls was seen for roughly five TRBV segments, with TRBV5-6, TRBV5-1 and TRBV20-1 among them. Batch-matched samples strongly co-clustered by F measure. Multiple sclerosis patients had significantly lower normalized Chao1 diversity than controls.

Every TCR beta cDNA library bore unique molecular identifiers. TCRdb reprocessed the PCR reads via MiXCR and lists one record per CDR3 protein. The sample has 250,000 to 300,000 distinct CDR3 sequences; approximately 34% are singletons. V gene TRBV3-1 combines with J gene TRBJ2-5, with D perhaps being TRBD1 or TRBD2 (5 bases each). The TCR sequence derives from a girl aged 10 to 17 with multiple sclerosis. The sequenced sample consisted of blood. CDR3 sequence: CASSPGPPGETQYF. DNA for the CDR3: TGTGCCAGCAGCCCGGGGCCCCCCGGAGAGACCCAGTACTTC.